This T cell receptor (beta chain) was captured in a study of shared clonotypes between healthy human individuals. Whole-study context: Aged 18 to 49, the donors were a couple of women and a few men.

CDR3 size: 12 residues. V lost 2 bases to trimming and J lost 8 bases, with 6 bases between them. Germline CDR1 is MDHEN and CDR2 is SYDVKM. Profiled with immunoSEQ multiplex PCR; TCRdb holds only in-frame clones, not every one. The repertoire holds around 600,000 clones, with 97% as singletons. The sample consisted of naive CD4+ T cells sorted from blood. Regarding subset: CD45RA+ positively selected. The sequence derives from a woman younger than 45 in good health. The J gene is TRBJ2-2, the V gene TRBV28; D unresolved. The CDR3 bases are TGTGCCAGCAGTTTAAGGGCAGGGGAGCTGTTTTTT. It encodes CASSLRAGELFF. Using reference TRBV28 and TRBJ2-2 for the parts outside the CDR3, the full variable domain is DVKVTQSSRYLVKRTGEKVFLECVQDMDHENMFWYRQDPGLGLRLIYFSYDVKMKEKGDIPEGYSVSREKKERFSLILESASTNQTSMYLCASSLRAGELFFGEGSRLTVL.